A single T cell receptor beta chain is shown here with its context. Other DNA sequences in this specimen translate into the identical CDR3. The method was immunoSEQ multiplex PCR; TCRdb's version includes in-frame clones alone and lacks a portion of them. Recorded for this sample: roughly 190,000 clones. This record belongs to a study of control samples from healthy donors and cancer patients. V was trimmed by 6 bases and J by 0 bases, leaving 6 bases between them. Germline assignment: CDR1 MNHEY and CDR2 SVGAGI. The CDR3 contains 13 residues. The receptor's source is a woman in her thirties in good health. Sequencing was carried out using blood. The genes are TRBV6-5 and TRBJ1-3; D gene uncertain. The CDR3, as DNA: TGTGCCAGCAGAGAGAGCTCTGGAAACACCATATATTTT. It codes for CASRESSGNTIYF.